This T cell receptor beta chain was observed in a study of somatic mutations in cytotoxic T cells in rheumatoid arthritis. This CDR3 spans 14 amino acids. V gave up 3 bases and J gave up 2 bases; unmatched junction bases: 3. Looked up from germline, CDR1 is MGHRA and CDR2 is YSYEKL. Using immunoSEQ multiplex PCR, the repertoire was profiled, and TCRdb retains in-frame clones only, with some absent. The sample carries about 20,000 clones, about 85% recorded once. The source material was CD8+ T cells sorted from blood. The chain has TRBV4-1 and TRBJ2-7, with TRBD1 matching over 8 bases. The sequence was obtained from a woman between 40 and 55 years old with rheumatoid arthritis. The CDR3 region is CASSHRQGPYEQYF. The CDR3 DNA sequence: TGCGCCAGCAGCCATAGACAGGGGCCCTACGAGCAGTACTTC.